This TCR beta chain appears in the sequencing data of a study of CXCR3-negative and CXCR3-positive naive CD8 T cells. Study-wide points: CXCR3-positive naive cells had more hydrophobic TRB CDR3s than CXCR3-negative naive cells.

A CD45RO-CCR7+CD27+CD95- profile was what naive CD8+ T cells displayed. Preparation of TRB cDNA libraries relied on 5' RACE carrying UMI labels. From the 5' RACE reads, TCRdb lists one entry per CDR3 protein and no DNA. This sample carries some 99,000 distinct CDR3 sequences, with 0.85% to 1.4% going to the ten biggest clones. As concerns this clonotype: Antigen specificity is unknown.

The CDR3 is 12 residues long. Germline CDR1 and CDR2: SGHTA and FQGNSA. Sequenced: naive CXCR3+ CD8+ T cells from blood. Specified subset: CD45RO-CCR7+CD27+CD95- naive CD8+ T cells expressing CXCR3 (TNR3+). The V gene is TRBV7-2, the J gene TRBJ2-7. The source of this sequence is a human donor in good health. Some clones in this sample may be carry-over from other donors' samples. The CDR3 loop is CASSLSPYEQYF.